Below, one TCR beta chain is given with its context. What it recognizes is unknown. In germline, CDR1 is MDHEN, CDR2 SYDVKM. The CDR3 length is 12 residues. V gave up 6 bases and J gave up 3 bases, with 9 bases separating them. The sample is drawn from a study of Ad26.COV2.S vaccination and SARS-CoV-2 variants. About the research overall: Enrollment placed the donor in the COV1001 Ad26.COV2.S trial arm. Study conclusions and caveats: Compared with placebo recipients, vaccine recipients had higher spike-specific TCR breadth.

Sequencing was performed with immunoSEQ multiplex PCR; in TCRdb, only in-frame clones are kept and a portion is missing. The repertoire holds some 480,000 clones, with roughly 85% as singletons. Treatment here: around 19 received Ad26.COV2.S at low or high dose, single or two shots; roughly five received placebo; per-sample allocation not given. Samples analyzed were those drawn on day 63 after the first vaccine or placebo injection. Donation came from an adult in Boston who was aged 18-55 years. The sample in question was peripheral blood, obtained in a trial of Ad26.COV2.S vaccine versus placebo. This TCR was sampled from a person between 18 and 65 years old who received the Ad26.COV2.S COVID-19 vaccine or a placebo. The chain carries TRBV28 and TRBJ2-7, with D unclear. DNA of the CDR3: TGTGCCAGCAGCCGTGGGTTCTACGAGCAGTACTTC. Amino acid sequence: CASSRGFYEQYF.